Each of the 4 T cell receptor beta chains below was sequenced from the same sample in a study of cytomegalovirus exposure and HLA in healthy donors. Clones were read by immunoSEQ multiplex PCR, and TCRdb kept only the in-frame ones, dropping some. The sample lists some 100,000 clones, approximately 89% occurring once. The sequenced material came from PBMCs. The receptor set was obtained from a man aged 18-30 years in good health and CMV-seronegative.

V is TRBV6-1 and J is TRBJ2-2, with D tentatively TRBD1 (6 bases). CDR3 length: 13 residues. The germline V gene encodes CDR1 MNHNS and CDR2 SASEGT. V was shortened by 5 bases and J by 6 bases, with 10 bases between the two germline ends. DNA of the CDR3: TGTGCCAGCAGTCACAGGGTTCCCGGGGAGCTGTTTTTT. Protein sequence: CASSHRVPGELFF.

The chain carries TRBV5-1 and TRBJ2-7, with TRBD1 matching over 7 bases. Germline V gives CDR1 SGHRS, CDR2 YFSETQ. The CDR3 is made up of 15 amino acids. The J segment lost 0 bases and the V segment lost 4 bases, leaving 7 bases of the junction unmatched. The CDR3 reads CASSRRQGYSYEQYF. CDR3 DNA sequence: TGCGCCAGCAGCAGGCGACAGGGCTACTCCTACGAGCAGTACTTC.

The chain employs TRBV28 and TRBJ2-7, with 10 bases aligning to TRBD2. Germline-derived CDR1 and CDR2 are MDHEN and SYDVKM. This CDR3 spans 14 amino acids. The V gene end was trimmed by 5 bases and the J gene end by 3 bases; junction bases not matched to a gene: 4. CDR3 sequence reads: CASSQLAGNYEQYF. CDR3 sequence (DNA): TGTGCCAGCAGTCAACTAGCGGGGAACTACGAGCAGTACTTC. The variable domain in full, completed from reference TRBV28 and TRBJ2-7, reads DVKVTQSSRYLVKRTGEKVFLECVQDMDHENMFWYRQDPGLGLRLIYFSYDVKMKEKGDIPEGYSVSREKKERFSLILESASTNQTSMYLCASSQLAGNYEQYFGPGTRLTVT.

V usage is TRBV29-1 and J usage is TRBJ2-1; a possible D gene is TRBD1 (5 bases). There are 13 residues in the CDR3. The ends were cut back, 2 bases at V and 7 bases at J, with 12 bases in the middle. CDR1 and CDR2 from the germline V gene are SQVTM and ANQGSEA. The CDR3 nucleotides read TGCAGCGTTGAAATGGACATAAGAAATGAGCAGTTCTTC. It yields the protein CSVEMDIRNEQFF.